The 26 T cell receptor beta chains reported below all come from one sample, sequenced in a study of cytomegalovirus exposure and HLA in healthy donors. 13 Jbeta primers and 60 Vbeta primers were used for the PCR. Assay: immunoSEQ multiplex PCR; the TCRdb copy retains only in-frame clones and omits some. With 150,000 or so clones in the sample, the ten largest clones hold 1% to 1.5%. Sample: PBMCs. These receptors were collected from an older woman in good health and CMV-seronegative.

The chain is built from TRBV4-1 and TRBJ2-3; 7 nucleotides agree with TRBD2. This CDR3 comprises 17 residues. The V gene's germline CDR1 is MGHRA and CDR2 YSYEKL. Trimming removed 2 bases from V and 1 base from J; junction bases left unmatched: 9. This chain's CDR3 is CASSQSLVGGGTDTQYF. The DNA of the CDR3 is TGCGCCAGCAGCCAATCCCTGGTGGGGGGGGGCACAGATACGCAGTATTTT.

J is TRBJ2-1 and V is TRBV7-9, with 10 positions matching TRBD2. Germline V gene lookup returns CDR1 SEHNR and CDR2 FQNEAQ (reference sequence). V shed 5 bases and J 3 bases; nucleotides not matched to a gene: 7. CDR3 size: 16 residues. The CDR3 here is CASSPPAGGHYNEQFF. CDR3 nucleotides: TGTGCCAGCAGCCCCCCAGCGGGGGGGCACTACAATGAGCAGTTCTTC.

This sequence joins TRBV7-9 and TRBJ2-7, with 8 bases fitting TRBD1. V lost 5 bases to trimming and J lost 1 base; unmatched junction nucleotides: 10. Germline V gene lookup returns CDR1 SEHNR and CDR2 FQNEAQ (reference sequence). The CDR3 is 16 residues long. CDR3 DNA sequence: TGTGCCAGCAGCGAGATTCGGACAGGGAAATCCTACGAGCAGTACTTC. Its translation is CASSEIRTGKSYEQYF.

V and J are TRBV27 and TRBJ1-2; D is uncertain. There are 18 residues in the CDR3. The V end lost 4 bases, the J end lost 5 bases, and 26 bases lay between the germline ends. The germline V gene encodes CDR1 MNHEY and CDR2 SMNVEV (reference sequence). The CDR3 sequence: CASSSRSGKIDYNYGYTF. For the CDR3, the DNA is TGTGCCAGCAGTTCCCGGTCGGGCAAGATAGACTATAATTATGGCTACACCTTC.

The chain recombines TRBV19 with TRBJ1-4; tentatively, D is TRBD1 (5 bases). The CDR3 totals 14 residues. V gave up 6 bases and J gave up 4 bases, with 12 bases separating them. CDR1 is LNHDA, CDR2 SQIVND, per germline (reference sequence). The CDR3 DNA sequence: TGTGCCAGTAGAGGCGACAGTGATAATGAAAAACTGTTTTTT. Amino acids: CASRGDSDNEKLFF.

The gene calls are TRBV5-4 and TRBJ2-1, with 14 positions matching TRBD2. CDR3 length: 18 amino acids. V lost 3 bases, J lost 4 bases, and 9 bases stayed unmatched. Germline CDR1 SGHNT, CDR2 YYREEE (reference sequence). The CDR3: CASSSSGTSGGLYNEQFF. CDR3 nucleotides: TGTGCCAGCAGCTCTTCCGGGACTAGCGGGGGTTTATACAATGAGCAGTTCTTC.

The rearrangement joins TRBV5-4 to TRBJ2-1; 11 bases fit TRBD2. Germline values: CDR1 SGHNT, CDR2 YYREEE (reference sequence). This CDR3 contains 15 residues. V shed 4 bases and J 4 bases; nucleotides not matched to a gene: 4. The CDR3 DNA sequence: TGTGCCAGCAGCCGGACTAGCGGGCCTTACAATGAGCAGTTCTTC. Translated: CASSRTSGPYNEQFF.

This CDR3 is CASSLVGLGEKLFF. The DNA for the CDR3 is TGTGCCAGCAGCTTAGTCGGCTTGGGCGAAAAACTGTTTTTT. The chain is built from TRBV11-2 and TRBJ1-4; no clear D. The length of the CDR3 is 14 residues. The V and J ends lost 1 base and 8 bases respectively, with 11 bases between them. Per the germline V gene, CDR1 is SGHAT and CDR2 is FQNNGV.

V is TRBV7-9 and J is TRBJ1-5; D unresolved. Germline assignment: CDR1 SEHNR and CDR2 FQNEAQ (reference sequence). There are 15 residues in the CDR3. Trimming left V 1 base short and J 3 bases short, with 10 bases between. DNA of the CDR3: TGTGCCAGCAGCTTAGATGGCAGTCCCAATCAGCCCCAGCATTTT. This encodes CASSLDGSPNQPQHF.

This chain joins TRBV7-3 and TRBJ2-1; 10 bases match TRBD2. V was clipped by 6 bases and J by 4 bases; unmatched bases: 6. The CDR3 extends over 15 amino acids. Germline V gives CDR1 SGHTA, CDR2 FQGTGA. CDR3 amino acids: CASSPRTSGYNEQFF. In DNA, the CDR3 is TGTGCCAGCAGTCCGAGGACTAGCGGATACAATGAGCAGTTCTTC.

The chain recombines TRBV29-1 with TRBJ2-2, with D possibly matching TRBD1 (6 bases). V gave up 7 bases and J gave up 3 bases, with 18 bases separating them. The CDR3 sequence is 15 residues long. Germline CDR1 is SQVTM and CDR2 is ANQGSEA. CDR3 residues: CSAVNGRGDTGELFF. In DNA form, the CDR3 reads TGCAGCGCCGTAAATGGCAGGGGCGACACCGGGGAGCTGTTTTTT.

The CDR3 DNA follows: TGCGCCAGCAGCCCCATTCTGGGCGGGCCAGATACGCAGTATTTT. Protein: CASSPILGGPDTQYF. The genes are TRBV5-1 and TRBJ2-3; perhaps TRBD2 as D (5 bases). CDR3 size: 15 residues. Germline V gene lookup returns CDR1 SGHRS and CDR2 YFSETQ. Trimming left V 4 bases short and J 4 bases short, with 16 bases between.

The CDR3 region is CASSQLDYGYTF. CDR3 DNA sequence: TGTGCCAGCAGCCAACTCGATTATGGCTACACCTTC. The V call is TRBV9, the J call TRBJ1-2; unclear D gene. This CDR3 is built from 12 residues. Trimming took off 4 bases at V and 5 bases at J, with 9 bases between the two ends. CDR1 is SGDLS, CDR2 YYNGEE, per germline.

The rearrangement uses TRBV9 and TRBJ2-1; tentative D call: TRBD2 (6 bases). CDR3 length: 15 amino acids. The germline gives CDR1 SGDLS, CDR2 YYNGEE. V was clipped by 3 bases and J by 6 bases, with 16 bases between them. CDR3 in DNA: TGTGCCAGCAGCGGCCCCGGGGGAGGTGGCAATGAGCAGTTCTTC. Encoded protein: CASSGPGGGGNEQFF.

This chain connects TRBV2 to TRBJ2-3, with 12 bases that match TRBD2. The V gene end was trimmed by 0 bases and the J gene end by 5 bases; junction bases not matched to a gene: 3. Germline values: CDR1 SNHLY, CDR2 FYNNEI. The CDR3 spans 16 residues. CDR3 nucleotide sequence: TGTGCCAGCAGTGAAGCCAAGACTAGCGGGGGAGATACGCAGTATTTT. The encoded protein is CASSEAKTSGGDTQYF.

This sequence joins TRBV6-4 and TRBJ2-3; 7 bases line up with TRBD1. The CDR3 is 15 residues long. Trimming at V came to 6 bases and at J to 0 bases, leaving 6 bases not matched to a gene. From germline, CDR1 is MRHNA and CDR2 SNTAGT. CDR3 region: CASRLSGQSTDTQYF. The CDR3 DNA follows: TGTGCCAGCAGACTTTCGGGACAGAGCACAGATACGCAGTATTTT.

The rearrangement joins TRBV5-1 to TRBJ2-5, with D perhaps TRBD2 (6 bases). Trimming cost V 0 bases and J 7 bases, with 10 bases left between them. The CDR3 spans 13 residues. Germline-derived CDR1 and CDR2 are SGHRS and YFSETQ. In DNA, the CDR3 is TGCGCCAGCAGCTTGGTCCAGGAGGGGACCCAGTACTTC. This sequence encodes CASSLVQEGTQYF.

The rearrangement uses TRBV5-1 and TRBJ2-5, with a possible D match to TRBD2 (7 bases). CDR1 and CDR2 from the germline V gene are SGHRS and YFSETQ. This CDR3 is built from 13 residues. V shed 5 bases and J shed 5 bases, with 13 bases lying between them. CDR3 residues: CASSSGGQETQYF. DNA for the CDR3: TGCGCCAGCAGTTCGGGGGGCCAGGAGACCCAGTACTTC.

The gene calls are TRBV11-2 and TRBJ2-2; D call uncertain. Germline CDR1 reads SGHAT; CDR2 reads FQNNGV. Trimming removed 2 bases from V and 1 base from J, with 2 bases in between. CDR3 length: 13 amino acids. The CDR3 reads CASSLRNTGELFF. The CDR3 coding sequence is TGTGCCAGCAGCTTACGGAACACCGGGGAGCTGTTTTTT.

The chain has TRBV5-1 and TRBJ1-4, with 9 nucleotides matching TRBD1. The CDR3 runs to 17 residues. V gave up 3 bases and J gave up 0 bases; unmatched junction bases: 6. Looked up from germline, CDR1 is SGHRS and CDR2 is YFSETQ. This chain's CDR3 is CASSYGQGTPTNEKLFF. The DNA for the CDR3 is TGCGCCAGCAGCTATGGACAGGGGACACCAACTAATGAAAAACTGTTTTTT.

The J gene is TRBJ2-3, the V gene TRBV5-1; TRBD2 is a possible D gene (5 bases). The germline gives CDR1 SGHRS, CDR2 YFSETQ. Between the trimmed V and J ends, which lost 1 base and 0 bases, there was a span of 15 bases. The CDR3 spans 17 residues. The CDR3 DNA follows: TGCGCCAGCAGCTTGTTAGCGAAGAGTTCTAGCACAGATACGCAGTATTTT. Translated, it gives CASSLLAKSSSTDTQYF.

This rearrangement joins TRBV2 to TRBJ1-4, with a possible D match to TRBD1 (5 bases). There are 16 residues in the CDR3. Germline CDR1 is SNHLY and CDR2 is FYNNEI. V was clipped by 5 bases and J by 1 base, with 14 bases between them. The CDR3 DNA reads TGTGCCAGCAGTAAATCTCAGGGAATAACTAATGAAAAACTGTTTTTT. This gives the protein CASSKSQGITNEKLFF.

This chain links TRBV10-3 with TRBJ1-1; 7 positions match TRBD1. In germline, CDR1 is ENHRY, CDR2 SYGVKD. V was clipped by 2 bases and J by 4 bases; unmatched bases: 1. The CDR3 covers 13 residues. CDR3 coding DNA: TGTGCCATCAGTGAGGACAGGGTCACTGAAGCTTTCTTT. This sequence encodes CAISEDRVTEAFF.

The chain joins TRBV19 to TRBJ2-1; D perhaps matches TRBD1 (7 bases). Germline assignment: CDR1 LNHDA and CDR2 SQIVND (reference sequence). The V and J ends lost 3 bases and 0 bases respectively, with 12 bases between them. The CDR3 spans 16 residues. The DNA for the CDR3 is TGTGCCAGTAGTATCAGGGGGGCGAACTCCTACAATGAGCAGTTCTTC. It yields the protein CASSIRGANSYNEQFF.

The V call is TRBV19, the J call TRBJ2-7; the D is unclear. CDR3 length: 15 amino acids. V lost 3 bases and J lost 3, with 15 bases in between. Per the germline V gene, CDR1 is LNHDA and CDR2 is SQIVND (reference sequence). The CDR3 DNA reads TGTGCCAGTAGTATTAATTCTGAGTCGTACTACGAGCAGTACTTC. It is translated as CASSINSESYYEQYF.

The rearrangement links TRBV5-1 to TRBJ2-7, with D perhaps TRBD2 (5 bases). CDR3 length equals 14 residues. Germline V gene lookup returns CDR1 SGHRS and CDR2 YFSETQ. The germline V and J ends were trimmed by 1 base and 7 bases, with 15 bases remaining between them. CDR3 DNA: TGCGCCAGCAGCTTGACTAGGCCCTCAGCTGAGCAGTACTTC. Its translation: CASSLTRPSAEQYF.